Listed here are 4 T cell receptor beta chains from one sample, sequenced in a study of T cells after yellow fever vaccination. TCRdb analysed the 5' RACE reads with MiXCR anew, one entry per CDR3 protein. Among about 300,000 distinct CDR3 sequences listed, 3% to 4.5% were seen once. The sequenced sample was PBMCs, obtained 5 days after the yellow fever booster vaccination. The receptors were sampled from a man between 18 and 35 years old who received the YFV17D yellow fever vaccine.

This clonotype appeared a few times. The rearrangement links TRBV6-2 or TRBV6-3 to TRBJ1-5, with D perhaps matching TRBD1 (5 bases). Trimming cost V 0 bases and J 1 base, with 10 bases left between them. In germline, CDR1 is MNHEY, CDR2 SVGEGT. The CDR3 loop spans 16 amino acids. The CDR3 region is CASSYSPGMSNQPQHF. In nucleotides, the CDR3 is TGTGCCAGCAGTTACTCCCCAGGGATGAGCAATCAGCCCCAGCATTTT.

In its sample, this clonotype was seen a few times. The chain couples TRBV5-4 to TRBJ1-2, with TRBD1 as a possible D gene (5 bases). There are 20 residues in the CDR3. Germline values: CDR1 SGHNT, CDR2 YYREEE (reference sequence). Trimming pared 0 bases from V and 0 bases from J, leaving 24 bases between. The chain's CDR3 is CASSLAWVPGWGAANYGYTF. Written as DNA, the CDR3 is TGTGCCAGCAGCTTGGCGTGGGTTCCAGGATGGGGCGCGGCTAACTATGGCTACACCTTC.

This clonotype was detected a few times. V usage is TRBV27 and J usage is TRBJ1-3, with D possibly matching TRBD1 (5 bases). The CDR3 consists of 15 residues. CDR1 and CDR2 (germline): MNHEY, SMNVEV (reference sequence). Trimming took 6 bases from V and 2 from J, leaving 14 bases between them. Written as DNA, the CDR3 is TGTGCCAGCAGGGTACAGGAGACCGCTGGAAACACCATATATTTT. This gives the protein CASRVQETAGNTIYF.

J is TRBJ1-2 and V is TRBV7-2; D gene uncertain. CDR3 length: 14 amino acids. Trimming removed 3 bases from V and 4 bases from J, with 12 bases in between. The germline V gene encodes CDR1 SGHTA and CDR2 FQGNSA. CDR3 residues: CASSFSAESYGYTF. The CDR3 DNA follows: TGTGCCAGCAGCTTTTCGGCAGAATCCTATGGCTACACCTTC. Using reference TRBV7-2 and TRBJ1-2 for the parts outside the CDR3, the full variable domain is GAGVSQSPSNKVTEKGKDVELRCDPISGHTALYWYRQSLGQGLEFLIYFQGNSAPDKSGLPSDRFSAERTGGSVSTLTIQRTQQEDSAVYLCASSFSAESYGYTFGSGTRLTVV.